The clone carrying this T cell receptor beta chain was counted at least ten times. The sample comes from a study of low-dose radiotherapy and immunotherapy resistance in tumors. Study-wide context: The fractionation for Cohort 1 was 0.5 Gy per fraction every 2 weeks, totaling 6.5 Gy. While receiving nivolumab 240 mg every two weeks, patients also received ipilimumab 1 mg/kg every six weeks, both intravenously. Every two weeks, cyclophosphamide 200 mg/m2 was infused one day before radiation plus immunotherapy.

TRAV- and TRBV-specific primers were used for first-strand cDNA, which covered alpha and beta chains. With a V-primer adapter and a constant-region primer, TCRs were amplified for approximately 19 PCR cycles. TCRdb re-derived calls from the reads in MiXCR, one entry per CDR3 protein. The top ten clones hold less than 3.5% of a sample with under 95,000 distinct CDR3 sequences, about 18% of them seen once. Time point in this sample: before trial treatment. The donors, trial participants, received nivolumab, ipilimumab, aspirin, low-dose cyclophosphamide and low-dose radiotherapy. Germline V gene lookup returns CDR1 LGHNA and CDR2 YNFKEQ. Trimming cost V 4 bases and J 2 bases; bases outside gene matches: 7. CDR3 size: 17 residues.

This receptor was obtained from a male donor with prostate cancer. The rearrangement links TRBV4-2 to TRBJ2-5; 13 bases agree with TRBD2. Material: PBMCs, obtained before treatment. CDR3 sequence reads: CASSPRTSGGYQETQYF. The CDR3 bases are TGTGCCAGCAGCCCGAGGACTAGCGGGGGATATCAAGAGACCCAGTACTTC.